The 12 T cell receptor beta chains listed next were all sequenced from one sample in a study of beta chain features in type 1 diabetes. The sequenced template was cDNA made from the entire isolated RNA. This table comes from immunoSEQ multiplex PCR, and its TCRdb copy is limited to in-frame clones, with some not included. The sample shows under 800,000 clones, 15% to 18% of them seen only once. The specimen sequenced was naive CD4+ T cells from blood. These receptors all come from a man aged 18-30 years in good health.

This clone was found a few times. The CDR3 reads CAISENPRTSGRRETQYF. The CDR3 DNA follows: TGTGCCATCAGTGAAAATCCTCGGACTAGCGGGAGACGGGAGACCCAGTACTTC. The rearrangement joins TRBV10-3 to TRBJ2-5; 13 nucleotides match TRBD2. The V and J ends lost 3 bases and 5 bases, in that order; junction bases with no gene match: 12. The germline V gene encodes CDR1 ENHRY and CDR2 SYGVKD. The CDR3 runs to 18 residues.

This clone was detected many times. The chain recombines TRBV23-1 with TRBJ2-7; D remains ambiguous. TRBV23-1 is placed among ORFs of uncertain function. The length of the CDR3 is 12 residues. V lost 8 bases, J lost 4 bases, and 12 bases lay in between. CDR3 sequence reads: CASFRVVYEQYF. As DNA, the CDR3 is TGCGCCAGCTTCCGTGTGGTTTACGAGCAGTACTTC.

This clone was observed a handful of times. The rearrangement links TRBV18 to TRBJ1-4; D is unresolved. This CDR3 is built from 12 residues. In germline, CDR1 is KGHSH, CDR2 LQKENI. Trimming left V 4 bases short and J 4 bases short, with 4 bases between. In DNA, the CDR3 is TGTGCCAGCTCACTCCTTAATGAAAAACTGTTTTTT. This codes for CASSLLNEKLFF.

The J gene is TRBJ2-6, the V gene TRBV7-9; 10 bases align to TRBD1. Germline V gene lookup returns CDR1 SEHNR and CDR2 FQNEAQ (reference sequence). After removal of 5 bases from V and 0 bases from J, the junction contained 7 bases not matched to a gene. CDR3 length: 18 residues. Here the CDR3 reads CASSQGTGAVSGANVLTF. The CDR3 DNA sequence: TGTGCCAGCAGCCAAGGGACAGGGGCCGTCTCTGGGGCCAACGTCCTGACTTTC.

Regarding this clone: The same CDR3 is also encoded by other DNA sequences in this sample. The gene calls are TRBV29-1 and TRBJ2-5; D remains ambiguous. CDR1 and CDR2 (germline): SQVTM, ANQGSEA. CDR3 length equals 10 residues. V was trimmed by 6 bases and J by 1 base, leaving 3 bases between them. CDR3 sequence (DNA): TGCAGCGTCGGCCAAGAGACCCAGTACTTC. Translating gives CSVGQETQYF.

A few counts support this clone. The gene calls are TRBV18 and TRBJ2-5, with D perhaps matching TRBD2 (5 bases). CDR1 and CDR2 (germline): KGHSH, LQKENI. The V gene lost 5 bases and the J gene lost 5 bases, with 12 bases spanning the gap. CDR3 length: 13 residues. The CDR3 DNA reads as TGTGCCAGCTCAAAGGGCCAGCGGGAGACCCAGTACTTC. This gives the protein CASSKGQRETQYF.

This clone has only one observation. The CDR3 is CASSPGVLSETQYF. CDR3 coding DNA: TGTGCCAGTAGTCCAGGGGTTTTATCAGAGACCCAGTACTTC. The genes are TRBV19 and TRBJ2-5; TRBD1 is a possible D gene (6 bases). V was cut by 5 bases and J by 4 bases, with 14 bases left in between. Germline CDR1 LNHDA, CDR2 SQIVND (reference sequence). This CDR3 is built from 14 residues.

This chain links TRBV18 with TRBJ2-7, with 9 bases lining up with TRBD1. V lost 1 base, J lost 1 base, and 8 bases stayed unmatched. The CDR3 loop spans 17 amino acids. The V gene's germline CDR1 is KGHSH and CDR2 LQKENI. The chain's CDR3 is CASSPRPGQGGSYEQYF. CDR3 DNA sequence: TGTGCCAGCTCACCACGTCCGGGACAGGGAGGTTCCTACGAGCAGTACTTC.

This clone has just a few counts. Other DNA sequences in the same sample also yield this CDR3. The V call is TRBV18, the J call TRBJ2-5; 7 nucleotides match TRBD2. With 8 bases clipped from V and 2 bases from J, the junction kept 5 bases outside the gene matches. Germline-derived CDR1 and CDR2 are KGHSH and LQKENI. The CDR3 is made up of 13 amino acids. This chain's CDR3 is CASGGGLQETQYF. The CDR3, as DNA: TGTGCCAGCGGCGGGGGACTACAAGAGACCCAGTACTTC.

This clone was seen more than once but under ten times. The CDR3 DNA follows: TGTGCCAGCAGCAAAGCGATGCGTAGGGAAACTGAAGCTTTCTTT. Amino acid sequence: CASSKAMRRETEAFF. V gene TRBV21-1 combines with J gene TRBJ1-1. TRBV21-1 is assigned pseudogene status. CDR3 size: 15 residues.

V gene TRBV10-3 combines with J gene TRBJ1-2; D gene unclear. In germline, CDR1 is ENHRY, CDR2 SYGVKD. Trimming removed 7 bases at V and 8 bases at J, with 11 bases between. CDR3 size: 11 residues. The CDR3 reads CAITAGGGYTF. The CDR3 coding sequence is TGTGCCATCACCGCAGGTGGGGGCTACACCTTC.

This clone has a handful of counts. V gene TRBV28 combines with J gene TRBJ2-7; 9 positions match TRBD1. The germline V gene encodes CDR1 MDHEN and CDR2 SYDVKM. CDR3 size: 14 residues. Trimming cost V 6 bases and J 3 bases; bases outside gene matches: 6. The CDR3 reads CASRGTGRIYEQYF. CDR3 DNA: TGTGCCAGCAGGGGGACAGGGAGAATCTACGAGCAGTACTTC.